One and the same sample provided the 6 T cell receptor beta chains below, sequenced in a study of blood T cells in healthy people across ages. The second PCR ran roughly 7 to 12 cycles with a sample-barcoded 5' primer and J-beta primers. Via MiXCR, TCRdb re-called the 5' RACE reads, giving one row per CDR3 protein. The top ten hold around 15% of the sample, which has 800,000 to 1,000,000 distinct CDR3 sequences, roughly 50% seen once. Sequenced material: blood. These receptors were taken from a man between 25 and 39 years old in good health.

The chain couples TRBV9 to TRBJ2-1, with D possibly TRBD2 on 6 matching bases. The length of the CDR3 is 15 residues. V dropped 2 bases and J dropped 4 bases, with 13 bases sitting between them. Germline lookup yields CDR1 SGDLS and CDR2 YYNGEE. The chain's CDR3 is CASSVGRGAYNEQFF. As DNA, the CDR3 is TGTGCCAGCAGCGTCGGGAGAGGGGCTTACAATGAGCAGTTCTTC.

A few counts support this clonotype. This chain connects TRBV20-1 to TRBJ2-3; 7 positions match TRBD2. J gave up 6 bases and V 5 bases, and 11 bases lay outside the gene matches. Germline lookup yields CDR1 DFQATT and CDR2 SNEGSKA (reference sequence). The CDR3 extends over 14 amino acids. CDR3 protein: CSAQSGARGDTQYF. The CDR3 DNA reads as TGCAGTGCTCAAAGCGGGGCCCGGGGGGATACGCAGTATTTT.

The chain uses TRBV20-1 and TRBJ2-7, with 12 bases aligning to TRBD2. In germline, CDR1 is DFQATT, CDR2 SNEGSKA (reference sequence). This CDR3 spans 15 amino acids. Trimming at V came to 5 bases and at J to 3 bases, leaving 8 bases not matched to a gene. As DNA, the CDR3 is TGCAGTGCTCTAGCGGGGGGGGTCGGGGACTACGAGCAGTACTTC. Its translation is CSALAGGVGDYEQYF.

This clonotype was detected only once. J is TRBJ2-1 and V is TRBV20-1, with 12 bases that match TRBD2. Germline CDR1 DFQATT, CDR2 SNEGSKA (reference sequence). The trim removed 0 bases at V and 3 bases at J, leaving 6 bases unmatched. The length of the CDR3 is 17 residues. In DNA form, the CDR3 reads TGCAGTGCTAGAGATAGGGGACTAGCGGGTCACTACAATGAGCAGTTCTTC. Its protein product is CSARDRGLAGHYNEQFF.

V is TRBV6-2 or TRBV6-3 and J is TRBJ1-4, with TRBD1 matching 7 bases. The CDR3 sequence is 15 residues long. The ends lost 7 bases at V and 6 bases at J; junction bases unmatched: 11. Germline V gene lookup returns CDR1 MNHEY and CDR2 SVGEGT. Here the CDR3 DNA reads TGTGCCAGCACCTCACCGGGACAGTACTATGAAAAACTGTTTTTT. Translating gives CASTSPGQYYEKLFF.

The chain combines TRBV27 with TRBJ2-4; 9 nucleotides line up with TRBD2. The CDR3 totals 15 residues. Germline assignment: CDR1 MNHEY and CDR2 SMNVEV (reference sequence). V was clipped by 0 bases and J by 13 bases; unmatched bases: 10. The CDR3 DNA follows: TGTGCCAGCAGTTTATCGCGGGGGGGCCTCGGCGGGCAGTACTTC. Amino acids: CASSLSRGGLGGQYF.